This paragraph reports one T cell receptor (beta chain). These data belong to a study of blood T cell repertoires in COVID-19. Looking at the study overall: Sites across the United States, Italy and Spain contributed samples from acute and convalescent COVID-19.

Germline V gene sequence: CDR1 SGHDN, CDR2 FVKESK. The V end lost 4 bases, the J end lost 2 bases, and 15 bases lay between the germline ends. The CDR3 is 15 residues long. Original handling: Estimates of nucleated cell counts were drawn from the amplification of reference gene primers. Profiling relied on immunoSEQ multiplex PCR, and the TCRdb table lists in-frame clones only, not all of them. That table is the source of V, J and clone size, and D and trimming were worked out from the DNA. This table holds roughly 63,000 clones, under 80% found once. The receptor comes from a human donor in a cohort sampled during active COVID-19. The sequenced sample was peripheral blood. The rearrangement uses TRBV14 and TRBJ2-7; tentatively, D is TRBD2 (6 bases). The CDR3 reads CASSPSASVAYEQYF. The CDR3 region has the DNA TGTGCCAGCAGCCCCTCCGCTAGCGTTGCCTACGAGCAGTACTTC.